What follows describes a single TCR beta chain. The antigen is not known. The V and J ends lost 7 bases and 5 bases, in that order; junction bases with no gene match: 8. The CDR3 extends over 15 amino acids. The germline V gene has CDR1 MDHEN and CDR2 SYDVKM. The data belong to a study of OX40 agonist ivuxolimab in advanced cancers. Study details: Cohort: roughly 79% men, mean age around 60, aged roughly 23 to 90.

Data came from immunoSEQ multiplex PCR; TCRdb stores just in-frame clones and leaves some out. The table records more than 55,000 clones, about 90% of them present only once. Findings of the study overall: Among the lowest levels of clonal expansion were found in partial responders at 0.1-3.0 mg/kg.

The rearrangement uses TRBV28 and TRBJ2-2, with 9 positions matching TRBD2. The specimen was CD4+ or CD8+ T cells sorted from blood, collected in a trial of the OX40 agonist ivuxolimab. The receptor was isolated from an adult with an advanced solid tumor such as melanoma, head and neck, liver or kidney cancer. DNA for the CDR3: TGTGCCAGCACGTCCCGCGGGAGGGTAACCGGGGAGCTGTTTTTT. Translation: CASTSRGRVTGELFF.